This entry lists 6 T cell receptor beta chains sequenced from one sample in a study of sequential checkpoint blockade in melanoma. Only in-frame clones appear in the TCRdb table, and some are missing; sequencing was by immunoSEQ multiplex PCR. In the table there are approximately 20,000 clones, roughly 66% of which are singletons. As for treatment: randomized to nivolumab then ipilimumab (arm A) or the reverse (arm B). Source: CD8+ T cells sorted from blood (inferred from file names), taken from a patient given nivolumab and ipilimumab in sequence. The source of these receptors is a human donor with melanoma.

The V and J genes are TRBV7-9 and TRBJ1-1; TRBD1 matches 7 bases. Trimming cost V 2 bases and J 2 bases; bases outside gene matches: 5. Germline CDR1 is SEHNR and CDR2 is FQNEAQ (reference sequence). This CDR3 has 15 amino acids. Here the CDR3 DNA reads TGTGCCAGCAGCTTACCGACAGGGCAAAACACTGAAGCTTTCTTT. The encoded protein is CASSLPTGQNTEAFF. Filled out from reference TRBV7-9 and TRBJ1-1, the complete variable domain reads DTGVSQNPRHKITKRGQNVTFRCDPISEHNRLYWYRQTLGQGPEFLTYFQNEAQLEKSRLLSDRFSAERPKGSFSTLEIQRTEQGDSAMYLCASSLPTGQNTEAFFGQGTRLTVV.

The CDR3 DNA reads as TGTGCCAGCAGCTCCTCCCTCTGGGGCGCCTCAGAAGGCTACAATGAGCAGTTCTTC. Translating gives CASSSSLWGASEGYNEQFF. The gene calls are TRBV7-9 and TRBJ2-1; a possible D gene is TRBD1 (5 bases). The CDR3 spans 19 residues. Germline V gene sequence: CDR1 SEHNR, CDR2 FQNEAQ (reference sequence). V was clipped by 4 bases and J by 3 bases, with 25 bases between them.

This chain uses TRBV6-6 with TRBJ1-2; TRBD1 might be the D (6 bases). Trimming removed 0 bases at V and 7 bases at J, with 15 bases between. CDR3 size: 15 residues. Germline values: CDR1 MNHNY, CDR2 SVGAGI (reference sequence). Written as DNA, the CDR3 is TGTGCCAGCAGTTACTCCGTTAGGGGGGAGGGTGGCTACACCTTC. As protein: CASSYSVRGEGGYTF.

The CDR3 spells CASSIGAHYPAYNEQFF. CDR3 DNA: TGTGCCAGTAGTATAGGTGCCCACTACCCCGCCTACAATGAGCAGTTCTTC. This chain uses TRBV19 with TRBJ2-1, with D uncertain. Trimming pared 1 base from V and 2 bases from J, leaving 15 bases between. The length of the CDR3 is 17 residues. CDR1 is LNHDA and CDR2 is SQIVND in the germline V gene (reference sequence).

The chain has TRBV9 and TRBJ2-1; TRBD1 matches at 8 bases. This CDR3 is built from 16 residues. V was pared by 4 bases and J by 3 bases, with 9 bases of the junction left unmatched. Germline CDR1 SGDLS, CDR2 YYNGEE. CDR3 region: CASSPRTGPDYNEQFF. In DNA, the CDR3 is TGTGCCAGCAGCCCCCGGACAGGGCCGGACTACAATGAGCAGTTCTTC.

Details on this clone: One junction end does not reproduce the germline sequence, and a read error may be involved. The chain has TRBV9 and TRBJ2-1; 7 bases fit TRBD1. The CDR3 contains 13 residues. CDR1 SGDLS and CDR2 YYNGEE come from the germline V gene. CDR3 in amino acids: CASSAETGPHLVF. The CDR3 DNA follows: TGTGCCAGCAGCGCGGAGACAGGGCCACACTTGGTCTTC.